The 9 T cell receptor beta chains below all came from one sample that was sequenced in a study of glioma-infiltrating T cells. The iRepertoire nested amplicon-rescue multiplex PCR amplified TCR alpha and beta CDR3s from RNA. Using its own MiXCR run on the multiplex PCR reads, TCRdb lists one record per CDR3 protein. The sample consists of roughly 200,000 distinct CDR3 sequences, more than 35% of them appearing once. Sequenced sample: glioma tissue, nonneoplastic brain tissue, or PBMCs (not recorded which). Receptors were obtained from a human donor with low-grade glioma or glioblastoma, undergoing nonglioma brain surgery, or in good health (not recorded which).

V and J are TRBV2 and TRBJ2-1; D call uncertain. This CDR3 has 13 residues. Trimming took off 7 bases at V and 0 bases at J, with 7 bases between the two ends. CDR1 and CDR2 from the germline V gene are SNHLY and FYNNEI. The CDR3 nucleotides are TGTGCCAGCATTACAAGCTCCTACAATGAGCAGTTCTTC. Protein: CASITSSYNEQFF.

Turning to this clonotype: A much bigger clone sits one base away, suggesting this may be a read error. The genes are TRBV5-1 and TRBJ2-7; either TRBD1 or TRBD2 may supply D (5 bases each). V lost 3 bases and J 0 bases, leaving 10 bases between the germline ends. The germline V gene has CDR1 SGHRS and CDR2 YFSETQ. The CDR3 contains 14 residues. The DNA of the CDR3 is TGCGCCAGCAGCTGGGACGCCCACTCCTACGAGCAGTACTTC. Amino acid sequence: CASSWDAHSYEQYF.

This clonotype has a handful of counts. V and J are TRBV2 and TRBJ2-5, with 7 bases identical to TRBD1. This CDR3 region has 13 residues. Germline-derived CDR1 and CDR2 are SNHLY and FYNNEI. V dropped 3 bases and J dropped 5; count of bases not matched to a gene: 3. The CDR3 DNA follows: TGTGCCAGCAGTGAGTACAGGGGCGAGACCCAGTACTTC. Its translation: CASSEYRGETQYF.

This clonotype has a handful of counts. V usage is TRBV12-3 or TRBV12-4 and J usage is TRBJ2-5; no clear D. This CDR3 contains 12 residues. Deletions cut 1 base from V and 6 bases from J, with 6 bases between. CDR3 protein: CASSLERKTQYF. The CDR3 DNA follows: TGTGCCAGCAGTTTAGAGAGAAAGACCCAGTACTTC.

The rearrangement uses TRBV5-6 and TRBJ2-1; no definite D call. Germline assignment: CDR1 SGHDT and CDR2 YYEEEE. This CDR3 is 12 amino acids long. Trimming took 4 bases from V and 5 from J, leaving 7 bases between them. The CDR3 region has the DNA TGTGCCAGCAGCCAGATGGACAATGAGCAGTTCTTC. Protein sequence: CASSQMDNEQFF.

The sample holds a few counts of this clonotype. This chain joins TRBV29-1 and TRBJ2-7; D call uncertain. The CDR3 has 14 residues. Germline values: CDR1 SQVTM, CDR2 ANQGSEA. The ends were cut back, 4 bases at V and 5 bases at J, with 18 bases in the middle. The CDR3, as DNA: TGCAGCGTTGGCTCCCAAAAGAGATCTAACGAGCAGTACTTC. It codes for CSVGSQKRSNEQYF.

The chain couples TRBV3-1 to TRBJ2-7; D is unresolved. Trimming cost V 6 bases and J 5 bases, with 11 bases left between them. This CDR3 spans 12 amino acids. Germline V CDR1 and CDR2: LGHDT, YNNKEL (reference sequence). DNA of the CDR3: TGTGCCAGCAGAGGTGTATCCCACGAGCAGTACTTC. Translating gives CASRGVSHEQYF.

This clonotype has ten or more counts. The genes are TRBV7-2 and TRBJ2-1; D is possibly TRBD1 (5 bases). This CDR3 has 14 residues. CDR1 and CDR2 (germline): SGHTA, FQGNSA. Trimming removed 1 base at V and 8 bases at J, with 12 bases between. The CDR3 bases are TGTGCCAGCAGCTTAGGACAGTCGTGGGATGAGCAGTTCTTC. Translated, it gives CASSLGQSWDEQFF.

Of note for this clonotype: Germline and junction disagree at one end, which may indicate a read error. The chain combines TRBV6-2 or TRBV6-3 with TRBJ1-5; D gene uncertain. Germline assignment: CDR1 MNHEY and CDR2 SVGEGT. The CDR3 sequence is 15 residues long. The CDR3 protein is CASSYSTVCNHPQHF. CDR3 sequence (DNA): TGTGCCAGCAGTTACTCTACAGTGTGCAATCACCCCCAGCATTTT.